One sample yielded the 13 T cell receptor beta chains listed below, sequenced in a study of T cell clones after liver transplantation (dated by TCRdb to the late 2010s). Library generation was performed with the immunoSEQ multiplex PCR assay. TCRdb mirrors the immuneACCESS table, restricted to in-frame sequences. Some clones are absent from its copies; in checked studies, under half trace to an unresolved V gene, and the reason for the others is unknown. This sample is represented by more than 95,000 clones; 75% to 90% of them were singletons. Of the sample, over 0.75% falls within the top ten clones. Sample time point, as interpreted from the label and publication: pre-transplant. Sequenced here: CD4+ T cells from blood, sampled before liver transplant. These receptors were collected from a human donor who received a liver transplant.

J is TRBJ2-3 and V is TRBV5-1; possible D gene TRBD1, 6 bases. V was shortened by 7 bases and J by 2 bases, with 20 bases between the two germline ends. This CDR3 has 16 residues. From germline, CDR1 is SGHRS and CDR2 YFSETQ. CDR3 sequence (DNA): TGCGCCAGCGGCGAGCTAGTGGGGGCCGCCACAGATACGCAGTATTTT. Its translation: CASGELVGAATDTQYF.

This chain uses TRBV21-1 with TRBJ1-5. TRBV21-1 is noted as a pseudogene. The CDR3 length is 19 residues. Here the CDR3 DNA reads TGTGCCAGCAGCAAATATTACGACGGACCACTTCAGATCAATCAGCCCCAGCATTTT. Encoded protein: CASSKYYDGPLQINQPQHF.

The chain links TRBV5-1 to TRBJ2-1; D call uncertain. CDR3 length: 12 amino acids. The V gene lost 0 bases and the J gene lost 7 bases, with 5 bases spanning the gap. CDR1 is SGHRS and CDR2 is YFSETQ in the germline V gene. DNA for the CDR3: TGCGCCAGCAGCTTGGCGGGTAATGAGCAGTTCTTC. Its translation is CASSLAGNEQFF. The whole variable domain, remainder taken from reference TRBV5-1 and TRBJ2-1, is KAGVTQTPRYLIKTRGQQVTLSCSPISGHRSVSWYQQTPGQGLQFLFEYFSETQRNKGNFPGRFSGRQFSNSRSEMNVSTLELGDSALYLCASSLAGNEQFFGPGTRLTVL.

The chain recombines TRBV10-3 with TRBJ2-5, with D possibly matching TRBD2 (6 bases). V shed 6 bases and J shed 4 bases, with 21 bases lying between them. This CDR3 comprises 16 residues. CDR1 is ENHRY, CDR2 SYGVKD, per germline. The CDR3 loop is CAIRRGSRGNTETQYF. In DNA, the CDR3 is TGTGCCATCAGGCGGGGTAGTCGGGGGAATACAGAGACCCAGTACTTC.

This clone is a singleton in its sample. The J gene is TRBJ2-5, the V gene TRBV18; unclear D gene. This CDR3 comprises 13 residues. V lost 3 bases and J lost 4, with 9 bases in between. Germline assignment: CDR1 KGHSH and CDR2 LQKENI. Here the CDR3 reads CASSPRQGETQYF. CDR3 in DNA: TGTGCCAGCTCACCTAGACAAGGAGAGACCCAGTACTTC.

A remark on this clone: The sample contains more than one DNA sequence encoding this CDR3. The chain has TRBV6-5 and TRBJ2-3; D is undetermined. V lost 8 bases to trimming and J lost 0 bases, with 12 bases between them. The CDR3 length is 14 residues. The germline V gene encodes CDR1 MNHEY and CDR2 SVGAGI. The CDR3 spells CASRPDSSTDTQYF. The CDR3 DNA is TGTGCCAGCCGTCCGGATTCCAGCACAGATACGCAGTATTTT.

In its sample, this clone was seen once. The CDR3 loop reads CASSLTLGGGGDTQYF. The CDR3 DNA sequence: TGCGCCAGCAGCCTCACATTGGGCGGGGGTGGAGATACGCAGTATTTT. The chain couples TRBV5-1 to TRBJ2-3, with 7 bases identical to TRBD2. V was clipped by 4 bases and J by 5 bases; unmatched bases: 13. Per germline, CDR1 SGHRS and CDR2 YFSETQ. This CDR3 contains 16 residues.

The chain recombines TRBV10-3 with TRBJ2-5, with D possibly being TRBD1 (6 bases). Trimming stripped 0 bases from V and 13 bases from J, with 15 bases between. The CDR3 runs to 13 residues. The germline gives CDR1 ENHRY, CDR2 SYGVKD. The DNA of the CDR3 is TGTGCCATCAGTGAGTCCGAGGAACAGGGCCCGTACTTC. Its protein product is CAISESEEQGPYF.

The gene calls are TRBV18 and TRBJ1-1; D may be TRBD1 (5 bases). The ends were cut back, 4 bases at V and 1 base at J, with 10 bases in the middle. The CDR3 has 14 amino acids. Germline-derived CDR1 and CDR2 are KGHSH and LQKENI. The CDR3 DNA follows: TGTGCCAGCTCACTCGGGACTGAGAACACTGAAGCTTTCTTT. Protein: CASSLGTENTEAFF.

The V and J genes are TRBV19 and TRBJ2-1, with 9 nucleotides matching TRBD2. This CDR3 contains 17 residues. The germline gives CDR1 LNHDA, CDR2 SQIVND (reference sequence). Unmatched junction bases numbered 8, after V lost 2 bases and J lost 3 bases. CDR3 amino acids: CASSILASGVDYNEQFF. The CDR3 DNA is TGTGCCAGTAGTATACTCGCTAGCGGGGTAGACTACAATGAGCAGTTCTTC.

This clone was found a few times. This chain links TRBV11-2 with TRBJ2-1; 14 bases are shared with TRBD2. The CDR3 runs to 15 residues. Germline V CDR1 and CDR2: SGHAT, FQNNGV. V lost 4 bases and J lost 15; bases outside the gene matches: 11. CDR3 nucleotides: TGTGCCAGCAGCTCGCGACTAGCGGGGGGGCTTTTCGCGTTCTTC. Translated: CASSSRLAGGLFAFF. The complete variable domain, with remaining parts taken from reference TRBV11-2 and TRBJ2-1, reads EAGVAQSPRYKIIEKRQSVAFWCNPISGHATLYWYQQILGQGPKLLIQFQNNGVVDDSQLPKDRFSAERLKGVDSTLKIQPAKLEDSAVYLCASSSRLAGGLFAFFGPGTRLTVL.

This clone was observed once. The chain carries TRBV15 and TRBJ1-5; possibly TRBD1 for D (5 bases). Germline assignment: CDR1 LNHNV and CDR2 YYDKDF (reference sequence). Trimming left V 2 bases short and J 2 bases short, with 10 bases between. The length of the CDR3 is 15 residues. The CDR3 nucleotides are TGTGCCACCAGCAGACAGGGTGGGGGCAATCAGCCCCAGCATTTT. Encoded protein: CATSRQGGGNQPQHF.

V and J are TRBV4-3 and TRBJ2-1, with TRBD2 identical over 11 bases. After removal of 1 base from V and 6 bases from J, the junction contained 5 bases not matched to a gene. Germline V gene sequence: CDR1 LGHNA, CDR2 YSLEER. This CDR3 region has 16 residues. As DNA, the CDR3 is TGCGCCAGCAGCCAAGTGGCTAGCGGGGGGCTCAATGAGCAGTTCTTC. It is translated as CASSQVASGGLNEQFF.